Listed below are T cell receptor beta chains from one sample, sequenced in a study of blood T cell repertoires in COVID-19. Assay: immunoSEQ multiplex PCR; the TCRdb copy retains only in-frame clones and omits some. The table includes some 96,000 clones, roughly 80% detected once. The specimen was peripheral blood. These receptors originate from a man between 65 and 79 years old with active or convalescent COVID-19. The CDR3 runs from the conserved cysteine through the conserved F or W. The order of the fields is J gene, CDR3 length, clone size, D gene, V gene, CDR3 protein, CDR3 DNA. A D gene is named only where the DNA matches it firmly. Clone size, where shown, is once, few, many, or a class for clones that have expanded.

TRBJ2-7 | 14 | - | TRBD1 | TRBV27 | CATSRDRQAYEQYF | TGTGCCACCTCCCGGGACAGACAAGCCTACGAGCAGTACTTC
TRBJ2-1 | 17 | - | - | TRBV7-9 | CASSSVYGLLLYNEQFF | TGTGCCAGCAGCTCGGTCTATGGACTTTTACTTTACAATGAGCAGTTCTTC
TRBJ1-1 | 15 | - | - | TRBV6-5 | CASSSYLGRRAEAFF | TGTGCCAGCAGTTCTTACCTAGGGAGACGTGCTGAAGCTTTCTTT
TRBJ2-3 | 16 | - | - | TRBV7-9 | CASSLGSGTHTDTQYF | TGTGCCAGCAGCCTCGGTAGCGGAACACACACAGATACGCAGTATTTT
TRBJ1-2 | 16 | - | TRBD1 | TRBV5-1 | CASSWGQGLANYGYTF | TGCGCCAGCAGCTGGGGACAGGGTCTGGCTAACTATGGCTACACCTTC
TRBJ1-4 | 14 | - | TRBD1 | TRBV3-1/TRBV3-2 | CASSLQGGNEKLFF | TGTGCCAGCAGTCTACAGGGGGGAAATGAAAAACTGTTTTTT
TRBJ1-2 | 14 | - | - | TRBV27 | CASSRGFRDYGYTF | TGTGCCAGCAGCAGAGGGTTTAGGGACTATGGCTACACCTTC
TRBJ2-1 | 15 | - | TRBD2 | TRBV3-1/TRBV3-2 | CASSQVPSGGGEQFF | TGTGCCAGCAGCCAAGTCCCTAGCGGGGGCGGAGAGCAGTTCTTC
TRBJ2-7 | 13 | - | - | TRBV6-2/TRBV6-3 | CASNPRGTYEQYF | TGTGCCAGCAACCCCAGGGGTACCTACGAGCAGTACTTC
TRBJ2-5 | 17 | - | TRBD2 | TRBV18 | CASSPTGTSGDGETQYF | TGTGCCAGCTCACCAACCGGGACTAGCGGGGATGGAGAGACCCAGTACTTC
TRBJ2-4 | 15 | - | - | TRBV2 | CASKDSTLAKNIQYF | TGTGCCAGCAAGGACAGCACTCTAGCCAAAAACATTCAGTACTTC
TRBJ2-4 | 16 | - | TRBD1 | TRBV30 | CAWSSRDRRAQNIQYF | TGTGCCTGGAGTTCAAGGGACAGGCGTGCACAGAACATTCAGTACTTC
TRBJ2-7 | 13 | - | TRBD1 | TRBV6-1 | CASSDNRGLEQYF | TGTGCCAGCAGTGATAACAGGGGGCTCGAGCAGTACTTC
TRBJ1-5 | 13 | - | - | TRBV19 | CASKGGYNQPQHF | TGTGCCAGTAAAGGAGGGTACAATCAGCCCCAGCATTTT
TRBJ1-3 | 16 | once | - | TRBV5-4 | CASSLTDRSSGNTIYF | TGTGCCAGCAGCTTGACCGACAGGAGCTCTGGAAACACCATATATTTT
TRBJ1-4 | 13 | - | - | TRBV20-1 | CSASPPGDEKLFF | TGCAGTGCTAGTCCCCCAGGGGACGAAAAACTGTTTTTT
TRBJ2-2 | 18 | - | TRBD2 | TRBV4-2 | CASSPSPGGGANTGELFF | TGTGCCAGCAGCCCAAGTCCAGGCGGGGGGGCGAACACCGGGGAGCTGTTTTTT
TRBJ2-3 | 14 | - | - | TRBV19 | CASSTGSGADTQYF | TGTGCCAGTAGTACTGGGTCAGGGGCAGATACGCAGTATTTT
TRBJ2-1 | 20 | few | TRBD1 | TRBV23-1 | CASSQSFLIGQGAPYNEQFF | TGCGCCAGCAGTCAATCTTTCTTGATAGGGCAGGGGGCTCCCTACAATGAGCAGTTCTTC
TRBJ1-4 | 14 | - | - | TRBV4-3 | CASSPRAYGEKLFF | TGCGCCAGCAGCCCCAGGGCCTATGGTGAAAAACTGTTTTTT
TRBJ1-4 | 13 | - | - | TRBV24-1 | CATSSGTQEKLFF | TGTGCCACCTCCTCCGGGACACAGGAAAAACTGTTTTTT
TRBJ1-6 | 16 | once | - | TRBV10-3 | CAISESRQDSNSPLHF | TGTGCCATCAGTGAGTCTCGGCAGGATTCCAATTCACCCCTCCACTTT
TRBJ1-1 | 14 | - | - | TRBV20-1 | CSASGAGVNTEAFF | TGCAGTGCTAGTGGGGCAGGGGTGAACACTGAAGCTTTCTTT
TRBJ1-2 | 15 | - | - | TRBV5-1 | CASSFRGLFGSGYTF | TGCGCCAGCAGCTTCCGGGGACTTTTCGGATCTGGCTACACCTTC
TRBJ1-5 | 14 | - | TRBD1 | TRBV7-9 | CASSSGQGVQPQHF | TGTGCCAGCAGCTCGGGACAGGGGGTACAGCCCCAGCATTTT
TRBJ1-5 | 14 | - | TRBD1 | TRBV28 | CASRTGVSNQPQHF | TGTGCCAGCAGGACAGGGGTCAGCAATCAGCCCCAGCATTTT
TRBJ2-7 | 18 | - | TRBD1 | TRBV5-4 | CASSLAGTVFGKPYEQYF | TGTGCCAGCAGCTTGGCCGGGACAGTTTTTGGCAAGCCCTACGAGCAGTACTTC
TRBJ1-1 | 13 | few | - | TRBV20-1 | CSASSGRSTEAFF | TGCAGTGCTAGTTCGGGTAGATCGACTGAAGCTTTCTTT
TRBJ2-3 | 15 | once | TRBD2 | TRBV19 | CASRRGTSGASTQYF | TGTGCCAGTAGACGAGGGACTAGCGGGGCCTCCACGCAGTATTTT
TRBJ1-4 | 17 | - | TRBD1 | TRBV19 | CASSQRQGRRLREKLFF | TGTGCCAGTAGTCAGCGACAGGGGAGACGACTGAGAGAAAAACTGTTTTTT
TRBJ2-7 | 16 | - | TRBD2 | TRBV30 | CAWSRRPERGTYEQYF | TGTGCCTGGAGCCGACGACCCGAGCGGGGGACCTACGAGCAGTACTTC
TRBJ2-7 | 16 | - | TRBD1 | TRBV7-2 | CASSLTLRTGAYEQYF | TGTGCCAGCAGCTTAACTCTTAGGACAGGGGCCTACGAGCAGTACTTC
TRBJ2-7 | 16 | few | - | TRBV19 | CASSRRGTGFSYEQYF | TGTGCCAGTAGCCGACGGGGAACAGGGTTCTCCTACGAGCAGTACTTC
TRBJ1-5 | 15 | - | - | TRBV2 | CASSEARGGNQPQHF | TGTGCCAGCAGTGAAGCGCGGGGGGGCAATCAGCCCCAGCATTTT
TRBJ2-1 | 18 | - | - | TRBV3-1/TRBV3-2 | CASSQDNRPSTFYNEQFF | TGTGCCAGCAGCCAAGATAATCGTCCCTCCACTTTCTACAATGAGCAGTTCTTC
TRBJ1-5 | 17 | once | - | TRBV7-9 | CASSLADGQGITQPQHF | TGTGCCAGCAGCTTAGCGGATGGGCAGGGGATCACTCAGCCCCAGCATTTT
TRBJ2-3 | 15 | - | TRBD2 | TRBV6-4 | CASSEGSGVSDTQYF | TGTGCCAGCAGCGAAGGAAGCGGGGTCTCAGATACGCAGTATTTT
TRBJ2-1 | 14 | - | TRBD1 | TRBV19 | CASNPQGALNEQFF | TGTGCCAGTAACCCACAGGGGGCCTTGAATGAGCAGTTCTTC
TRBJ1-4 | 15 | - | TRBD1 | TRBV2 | CASRDRPTTNEKLFF | TGTGCCAGCCGGGACAGGCCTACAACTAATGAAAAACTGTTTTTT
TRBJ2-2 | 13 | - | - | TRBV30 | CAWSVLGGGELFF | TGTGCCTGGAGTGTTCTGGGGGGTGGGGAGCTGTTTTTT
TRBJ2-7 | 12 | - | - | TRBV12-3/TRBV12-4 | CASSPSTYEQYF | TGTGCCAGCAGTCCCAGTACATACGAGCAGTACTTC
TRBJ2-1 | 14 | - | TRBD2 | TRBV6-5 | CATNQRDLYNEQFF | TGTGCCACCAACCAGCGGGACCTCTACAATGAGCAGTTCTTC
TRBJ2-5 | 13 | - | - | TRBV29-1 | CSDRRAGRETQYF | TGCAGCGACCGCAGGGCAGGGAGGGAGACCCAGTACTTC
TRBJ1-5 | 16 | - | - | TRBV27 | CASSLSGGVINQPQHF | TGTGCCAGCAGTCTTTCGGGGGGGGTAATTAATCAGCCCCAGCATTTT
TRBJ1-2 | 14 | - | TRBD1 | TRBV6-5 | CASSPVTGGDGYTF | TGTGCCAGCAGTCCAGTGACAGGGGGCGATGGCTACACCTTC
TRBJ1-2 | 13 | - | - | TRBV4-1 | CASSQRDNYGYTF | TGCGCCAGCAGCCAACGGGATAACTATGGCTACACCTTC
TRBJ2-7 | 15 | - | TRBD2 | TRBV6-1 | CASSDRLADSYEQYF | TGTGCCAGCAGCGACAGACTAGCGGACTCCTACGAGCAGTACTTC
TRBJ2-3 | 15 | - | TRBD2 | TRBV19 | CASSSRTSRPDTQYF | TGTGCCAGTAGTTCGAGGACTAGTAGGCCAGATACGCAGTATTTT
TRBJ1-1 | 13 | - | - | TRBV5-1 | CASSLERNTEAFF | TGCGCCAGCAGCTTGGAGAGGAACACTGAAGCTTTCTTT
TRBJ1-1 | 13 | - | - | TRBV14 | CASSQGPRSEAFF | TGTGCCAGCAGCCAAGGACCCCGGAGTGAAGCTTTCTTT
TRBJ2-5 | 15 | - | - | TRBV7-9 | CASSRGTAGRETQYF | TGTGCCAGCAGCCGGGGGACAGCCGGGAGAGAGACCCAGTACTTC
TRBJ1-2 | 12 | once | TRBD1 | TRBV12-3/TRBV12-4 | CASSAGGWGYTF | TGTGCCAGCAGTGCAGGGGGCTGGGGCTACACCTTC
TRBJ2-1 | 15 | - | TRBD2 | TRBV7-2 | CASTPRSGAYNEQFF | TGTGCCAGCACCCCGCGAAGCGGGGCTTACAATGAGCAGTTCTTC
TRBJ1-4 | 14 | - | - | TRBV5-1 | CASSSGATNEKLFF | TGCGCCAGCAGCTCGGGGGCAACTAATGAAAAACTGTTTTTT